This T cell receptor beta chain was retrieved from a study of Graves' ophthalmopathy and Graves' hyperthyroidism. Certain patients, namely those with other autoimmune diseases, uncontrolled infections, pregnancy or lactation, were excluded. Amplified material comprised TCR beta CDR3 regions derived from RNA transcripts. HTBI primers were used in a first-round RT-PCR, which preceded a second-round multiplex PCR. TCRdb ran MiXCR on the multiplex PCR reads and lists one entry per CDR3 protein. The table includes hundreds of thousands of distinct CDR3 sequences, 20% to 25% detected once. CDR3 length equals 16 residues. Germline-derived CDR1 and CDR2 are MGHRA and YSYEKL. Only one count was recorded for this clonotype. Germline and junction disagree at one end, which may indicate a read error.

The sequence came from a woman aged 18 to 35 with stable Graves' hyperthyroidism. Some clones in this sample may be carry-over from other donors' samples. V and J are TRBV4-1 and TRBJ1-1; D may be TRBD1 (6 bases). The sample consisted of peripheral blood. CDR3 DNA: TGCGCCAGCAGCCAAGTGGGGGCCTGGATGAACACTGAATCTTTCTTT. Translation: CASSQVGAWMNTESFF.